This entry describes one T cell receptor (beta chain). CDR1 is MDHEN and CDR2 is SYDVKM in the germline V gene. This CDR3 is built from 15 residues. V gave up 3 bases and J gave up 2 bases, with 11 bases separating them. The sample comes from a study of blood T cell repertoires in COVID-19. Study details: Sites in the United States, Italy and Spain provided acute and convalescent COVID-19 samples. Sample material is recorded as cDNA or gDNA derived from T cells, B-cell-depleted T cells, or PBMCs.

Seattle enrolled patients during active infection and tracked them longitudinally. TCRdb's copy holds only in-frame clones and misses some; the assay was immunoSEQ multiplex PCR. The sample lists about 300,000 clones; approximately 84% were seen once. The J gene is TRBJ1-5, the V gene TRBV28, with a possible D match to TRBD1 (5 bases). The sample comprised peripheral blood. The sequence came from a human donor with COVID-19, enrolled during active disease. The donor label of this sample is uncertain. CDR3 nucleotides: TGTGCCAGCAGTTTTGGGGGGGATGGCAATCAGCCCCAGCATTTT. The encoded protein is CASSFGGDGNQPQHF.